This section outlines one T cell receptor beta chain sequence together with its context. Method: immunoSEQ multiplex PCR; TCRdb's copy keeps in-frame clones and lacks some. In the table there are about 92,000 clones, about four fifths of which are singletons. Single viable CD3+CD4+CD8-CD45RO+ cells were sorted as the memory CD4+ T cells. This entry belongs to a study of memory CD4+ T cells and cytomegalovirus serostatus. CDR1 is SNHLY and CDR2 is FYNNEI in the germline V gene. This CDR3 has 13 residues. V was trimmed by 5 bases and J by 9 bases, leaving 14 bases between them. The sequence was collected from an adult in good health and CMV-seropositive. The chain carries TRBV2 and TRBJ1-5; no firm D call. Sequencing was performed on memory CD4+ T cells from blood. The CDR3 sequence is CASSYSLQGPQHF. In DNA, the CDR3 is TGTGCCAGCAGTTACAGCCTCCAAGGGCCCCAGCATTTT.